Included here is one T cell receptor (beta chain) sequence, with context. Per the germline V gene, CDR1 is LGHDT and CDR2 is YNNKEL (reference sequence). The CDR3 runs 17 residues. V lost 4 bases, J lost 0 bases, and 5 bases stayed unmatched. The sample originates from a study of blood T cell repertoires in COVID-19. Profiling relied on immunoSEQ multiplex PCR, and the TCRdb table lists in-frame clones only, not all of them. The sample holds approximately 300,000 clones, around 84% seen once. The source is a woman in her thirties who had been exposed to COVID-19. The sequenced sample was PBMCs or T cells enriched from blood (not recorded which). The chain is built from TRBV3-1 (or the pseudogene TRBV3-2) and TRBJ2-3; 12 bases line up with TRBD2. CDR3 bases: TGTGCCAGCAGCCGGAGGACTAGCGGGACTAGCACAGATACGCAGTATTTT. Translating gives CASSRRTSGTSTDTQYF.